This T cell receptor beta chain was sequenced for a study of cytomegalovirus exposure and HLA in healthy donors. Across the study: There were 88 million or so unique TCRs (from HLA-typed donors) in an early data release.

Overall study results and limits: Specificity for CMV antigens was confirmed in vitro for a few of the CMV-associated chains.

PCR employed 60 Vbeta and 13 Jbeta primers. Assay used: immunoSEQ multiplex PCR; TCRdb lists only in-frame clones, some missing. The data contain 100,000 to 150,000 clones, about four fifths of them singletons. Looked up from germline, CDR1 is SGHVS and CDR2 is FQNEAQ. The CDR3 sequence is 15 residues long. V gave up 5 bases and J gave up 5 bases, with 19 bases separating them. On this clone: Its specificity is not known.

The clonotype originates from a woman aged 35 to 49 in good health and CMV-seropositive. Material: PBMCs. V usage is TRBV7-8 and J usage is TRBJ2-7, with a tentative D call TRBD2 (6 bases). The CDR3 region is CASSIRDWFKDEQYF. In DNA form, the CDR3 reads TGTGCCAGCAGCATCAGGGACTGGTTTAAGGACGAGCAGTACTTC. Based on the CDR3 plus reference TRBV7-8 and TRBJ2-7, the full variable domain is GAGVSQSPRYKVAKRGQDVALRCDPISGHVSLFWYQQALGQGPEFLTYFQNEAQLDKSGLPSDRFFAERPEGSVSTLKIQRTQQEDSAVYLCASSIRDWFKDEQYFGPGTRLTVT.